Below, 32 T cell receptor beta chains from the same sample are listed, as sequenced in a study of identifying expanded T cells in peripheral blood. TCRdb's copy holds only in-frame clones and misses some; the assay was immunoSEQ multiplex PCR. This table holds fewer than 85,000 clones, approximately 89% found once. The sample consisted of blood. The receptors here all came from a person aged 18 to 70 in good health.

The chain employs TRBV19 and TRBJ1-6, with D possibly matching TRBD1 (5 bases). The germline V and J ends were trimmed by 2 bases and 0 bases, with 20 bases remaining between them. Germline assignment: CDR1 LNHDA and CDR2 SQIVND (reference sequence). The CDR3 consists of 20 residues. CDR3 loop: CASSITATGGSSSYNSPLHF. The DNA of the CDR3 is TGTGCCAGTAGTATAACCGCGACTGGGGGGTCCAGCTCCTATAATTCACCCCTCCACTTT. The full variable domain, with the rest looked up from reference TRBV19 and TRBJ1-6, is DGGITQSPKYLFRKEGQNVTLSCEQNLNHDAMYWYRQDPGQGLRLIYYSQIVNDFQKGDIAEGYSVSREKKESFPLTVTSAQKNPTAFYLCASSITATGGSSSYNSPLHFGNGTRLTVT.

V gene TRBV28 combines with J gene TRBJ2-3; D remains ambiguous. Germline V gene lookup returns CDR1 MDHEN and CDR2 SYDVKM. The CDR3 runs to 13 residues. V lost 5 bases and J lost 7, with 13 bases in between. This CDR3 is CASSPPSLNTQYF. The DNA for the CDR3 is TGTGCCAGCAGTCCCCCATCCTTGAATACGCAGTATTTT.

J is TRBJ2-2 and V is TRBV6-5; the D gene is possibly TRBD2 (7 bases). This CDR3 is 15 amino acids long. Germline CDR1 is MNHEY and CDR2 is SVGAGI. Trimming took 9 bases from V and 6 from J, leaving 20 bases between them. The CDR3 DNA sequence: TGTGCCAGTTCGCCTACTGGGGGGGCGGCCGGGGAGCTGTTTTTT. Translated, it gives CASSPTGGAAGELFF.

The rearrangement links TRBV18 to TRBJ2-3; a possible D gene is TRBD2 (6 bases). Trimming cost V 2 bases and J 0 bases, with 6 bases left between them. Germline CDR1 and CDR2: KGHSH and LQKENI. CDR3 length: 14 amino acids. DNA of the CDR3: TGTGCCAGCTCACCAGGGACTAGCACAGATACGCAGTATTTT. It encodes CASSPGTSTDTQYF.

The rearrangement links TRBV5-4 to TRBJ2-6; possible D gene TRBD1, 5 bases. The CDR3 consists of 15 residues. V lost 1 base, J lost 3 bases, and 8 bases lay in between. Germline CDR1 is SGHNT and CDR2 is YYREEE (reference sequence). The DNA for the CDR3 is TGTGCCAGCAGCTTGTCAGGGTTTGGGGCCAACGTCCTGACTTTC. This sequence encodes CASSLSGFGANVLTF.

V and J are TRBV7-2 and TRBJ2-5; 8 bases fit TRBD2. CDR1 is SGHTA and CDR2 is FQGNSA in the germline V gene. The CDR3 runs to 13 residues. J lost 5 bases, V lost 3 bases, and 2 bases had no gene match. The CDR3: CASSFREGETQYF. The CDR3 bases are TGTGCCAGCAGCTTCCGGGAGGGGGAGACCCAGTACTTC. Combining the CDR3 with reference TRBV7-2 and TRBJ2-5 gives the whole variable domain GAGVSQSPSNKVTEKGKDVELRCDPISGHTALYWYRQSLGQGLEFLIYFQGNSAPDKSGLPSDRFSAERTGGSVSTLTIQRTQQEDSAVYLCASSFREGETQYFGPGTRLLVL.

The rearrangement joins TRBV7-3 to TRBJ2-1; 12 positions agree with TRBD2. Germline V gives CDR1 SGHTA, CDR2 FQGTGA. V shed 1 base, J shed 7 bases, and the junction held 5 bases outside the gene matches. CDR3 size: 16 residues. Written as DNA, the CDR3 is TGTGCCAGCAGCTTAAGAGGGGGGACTAGCGGGAATGAGCAGTTCTTC. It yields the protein CASSLRGGTSGNEQFF.

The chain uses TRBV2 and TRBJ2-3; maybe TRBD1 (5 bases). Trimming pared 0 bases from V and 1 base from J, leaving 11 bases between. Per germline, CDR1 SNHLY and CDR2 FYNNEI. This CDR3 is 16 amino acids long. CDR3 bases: TGTGCCAGCAGTGAAGCGCAGGGCTACCGCACAGATACGCAGTATTTT. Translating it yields CASSEAQGYRTDTQYF.

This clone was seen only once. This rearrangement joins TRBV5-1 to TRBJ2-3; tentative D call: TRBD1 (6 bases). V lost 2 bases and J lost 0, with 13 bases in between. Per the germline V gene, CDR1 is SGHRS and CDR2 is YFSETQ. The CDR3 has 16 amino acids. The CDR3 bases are TGCGCCAGCAGCTTTACGGGAAGGGGGAGCACAGATACGCAGTATTTT. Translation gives CASSFTGRGSTDTQYF.

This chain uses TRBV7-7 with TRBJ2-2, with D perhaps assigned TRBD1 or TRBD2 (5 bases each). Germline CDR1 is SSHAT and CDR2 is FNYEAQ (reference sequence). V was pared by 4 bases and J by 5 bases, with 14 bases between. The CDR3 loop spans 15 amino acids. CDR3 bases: TGTGCCAGCAGCTGGGACGACCCCACTACCGGGGAGCTGTTTTTT. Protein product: CASSWDDPTTGELFF.

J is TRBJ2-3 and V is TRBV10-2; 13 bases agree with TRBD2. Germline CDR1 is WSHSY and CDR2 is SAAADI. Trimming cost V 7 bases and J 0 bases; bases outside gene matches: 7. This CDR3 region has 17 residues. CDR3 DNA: TGCGCCAGCAAAGGGACTAGCGGGAACCCTAGCACAGATACGCAGTATTTT. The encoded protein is CASKGTSGNPSTDTQYF.

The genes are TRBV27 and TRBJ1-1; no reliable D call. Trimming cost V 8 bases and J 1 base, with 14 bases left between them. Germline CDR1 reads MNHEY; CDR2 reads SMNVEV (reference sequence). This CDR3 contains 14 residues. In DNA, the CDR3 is TGTGCCAGCCGCCGGGCTGCGGGGAACACTGAAGCTTTCTTT. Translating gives CASRRAAGNTEAFF.

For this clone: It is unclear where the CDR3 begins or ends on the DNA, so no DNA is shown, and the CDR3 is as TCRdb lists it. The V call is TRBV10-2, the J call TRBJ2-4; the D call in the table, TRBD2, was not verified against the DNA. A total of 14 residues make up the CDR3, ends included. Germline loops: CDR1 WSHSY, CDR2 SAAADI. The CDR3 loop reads CASTSGGAKNIQYF.

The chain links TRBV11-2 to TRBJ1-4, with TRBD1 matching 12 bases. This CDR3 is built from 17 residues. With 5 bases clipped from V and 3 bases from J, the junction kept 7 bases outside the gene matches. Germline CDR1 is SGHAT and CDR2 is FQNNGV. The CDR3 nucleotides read TGTGCCAGCAGCAGCCGGGACAGGGGGCGGGCTAATGAAAAACTGTTTTTT. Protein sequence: CASSSRDRGRANEKLFF.

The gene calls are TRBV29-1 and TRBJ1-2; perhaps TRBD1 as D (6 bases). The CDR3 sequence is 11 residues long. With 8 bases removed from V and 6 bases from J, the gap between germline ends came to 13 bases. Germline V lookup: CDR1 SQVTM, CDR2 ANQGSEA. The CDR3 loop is CSQMGADGYTF. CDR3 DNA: TGCAGCCAGATGGGGGCTGATGGCTACACCTTC.

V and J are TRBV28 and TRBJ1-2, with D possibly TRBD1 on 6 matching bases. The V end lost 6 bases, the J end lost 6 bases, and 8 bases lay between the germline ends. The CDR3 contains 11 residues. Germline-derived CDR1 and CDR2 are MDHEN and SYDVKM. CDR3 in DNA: TGTGCCAGCAGCCGGACAGATGGCTACACCTTC. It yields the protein CASSRTDGYTF.

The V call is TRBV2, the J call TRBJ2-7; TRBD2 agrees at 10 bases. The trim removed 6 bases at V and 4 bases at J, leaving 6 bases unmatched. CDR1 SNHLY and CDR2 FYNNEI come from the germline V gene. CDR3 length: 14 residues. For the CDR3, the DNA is TGTGCCAGCAGGAAGGGGACTAGCGCATACGAGCAGTACTTC. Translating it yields CASRKGTSAYEQYF.

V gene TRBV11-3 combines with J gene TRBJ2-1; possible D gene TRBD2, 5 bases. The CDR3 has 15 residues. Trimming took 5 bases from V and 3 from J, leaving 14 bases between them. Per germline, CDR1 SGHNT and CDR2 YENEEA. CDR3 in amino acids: CASSPGSGYYNEQFF. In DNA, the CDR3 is TGTGCCAGCAGCCCGGGGAGCGGCTACTACAATGAGCAGTTCTTC.

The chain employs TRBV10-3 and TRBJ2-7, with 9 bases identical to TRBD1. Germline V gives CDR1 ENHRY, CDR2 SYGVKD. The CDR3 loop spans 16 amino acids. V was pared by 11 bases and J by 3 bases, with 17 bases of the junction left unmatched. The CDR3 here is CAVSSPGQGRNYEQYF. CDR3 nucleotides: TGTGCCGTCTCGAGCCCAGGACAGGGGCGAAACTACGAGCAGTACTTC.

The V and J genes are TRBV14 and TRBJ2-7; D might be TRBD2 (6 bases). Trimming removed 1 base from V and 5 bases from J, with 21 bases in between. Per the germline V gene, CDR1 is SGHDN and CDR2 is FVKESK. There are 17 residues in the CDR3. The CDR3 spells CASSQVDRLTEGNEQYF. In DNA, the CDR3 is TGTGCCAGCAGCCAAGTCGACAGACTCACGGAGGGCAACGAGCAGTACTTC.

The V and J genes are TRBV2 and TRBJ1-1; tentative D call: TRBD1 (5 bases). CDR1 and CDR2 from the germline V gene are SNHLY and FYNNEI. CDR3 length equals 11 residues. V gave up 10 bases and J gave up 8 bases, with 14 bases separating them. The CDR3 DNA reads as TGTGCCACCTCCCTACAGGTCGAAGCTTTCTTT. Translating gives CATSLQVEAFF.

DNA for the CDR3: TGTGCCAGCAGTTCACGACCGGGCGGCTATGGCTACACCTTC. The encoded protein is CASSSRPGGYGYTF. The rearrangement links TRBV6-5 to TRBJ1-2; the D is unclear. This CDR3 region has 14 residues. Germline CDR1 MNHEY, CDR2 SVGAGI. The V gene lost 4 bases and the J gene lost 4 bases, with 13 bases spanning the gap.

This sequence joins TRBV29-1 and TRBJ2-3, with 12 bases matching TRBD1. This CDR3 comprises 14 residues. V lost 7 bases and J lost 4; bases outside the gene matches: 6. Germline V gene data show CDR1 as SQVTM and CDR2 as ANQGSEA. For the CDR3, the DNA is TGCAGCGGCGGGACAGGGGGCAGGGCAGATACGCAGTATTTT. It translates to CSGGTGGRADTQYF.

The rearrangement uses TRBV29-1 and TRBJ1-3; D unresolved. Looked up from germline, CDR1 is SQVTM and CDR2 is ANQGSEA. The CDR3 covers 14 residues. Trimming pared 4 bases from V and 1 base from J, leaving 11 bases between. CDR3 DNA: TGCAGCGTTGGTTTTGGCACGTCTGGAAACACCATATATTTT. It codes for CSVGFGTSGNTIYF.

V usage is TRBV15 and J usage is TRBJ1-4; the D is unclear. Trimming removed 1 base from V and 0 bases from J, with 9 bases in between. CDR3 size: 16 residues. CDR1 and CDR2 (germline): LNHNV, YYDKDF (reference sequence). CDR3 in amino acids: CATSRAGAATNEKLFF. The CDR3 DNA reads TGTGCCACCAGCAGAGCTGGCGCAGCAACTAATGAAAAACTGTTTTTT.

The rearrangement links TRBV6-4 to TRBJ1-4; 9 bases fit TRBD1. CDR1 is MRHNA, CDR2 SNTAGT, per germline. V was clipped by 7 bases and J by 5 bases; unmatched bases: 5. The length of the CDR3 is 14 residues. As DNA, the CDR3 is TGTGCCAGCACCGCGACAGGGGGAAATGAAAAACTGTTTTTT. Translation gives CASTATGGNEKLFF.

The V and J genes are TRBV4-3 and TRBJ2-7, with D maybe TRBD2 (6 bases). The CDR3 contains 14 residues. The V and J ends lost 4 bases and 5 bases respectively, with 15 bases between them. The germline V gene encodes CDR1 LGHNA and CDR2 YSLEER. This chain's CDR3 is CASSRELAIDEQYF. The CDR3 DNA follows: TGCGCCAGCAGCCGGGAACTAGCAATCGACGAGCAGTACTTC.

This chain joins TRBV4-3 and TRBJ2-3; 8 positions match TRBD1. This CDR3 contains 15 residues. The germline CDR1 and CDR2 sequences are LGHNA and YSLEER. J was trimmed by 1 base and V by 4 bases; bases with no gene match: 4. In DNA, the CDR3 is TGCGCCAGCAGCCCGCAGACAGGGGGCACAGATACGCAGTATTTT. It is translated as CASSPQTGGTDTQYF.

The CDR3, as DNA: TGCGCCAGCAGCCAAGGGGACAGGGCAACCGAAAAACTGTTTTTT. It is translated as CASSQGDRATEKLFF. This chain joins TRBV4-1 and TRBJ1-4; TRBD1 agrees at 9 bases. J was trimmed by 8 bases and V by 1 base; bases with no gene match: 5. Germline V gene lookup returns CDR1 MGHRA and CDR2 YSYEKL. The CDR3 consists of 15 residues.

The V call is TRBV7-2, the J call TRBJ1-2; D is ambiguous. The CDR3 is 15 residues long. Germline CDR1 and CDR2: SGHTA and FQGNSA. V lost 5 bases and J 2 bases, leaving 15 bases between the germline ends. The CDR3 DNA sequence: TGTGCCAGCAGCCGCTCCGGGGTTATAAACTATGGCTACACCTTC. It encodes CASSRSGVINYGYTF. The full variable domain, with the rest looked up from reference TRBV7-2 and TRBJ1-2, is GAGVSQSPSNKVTEKGKDVELRCDPISGHTALYWYRQSLGQGLEFLIYFQGNSAPDKSGLPSDRFSAERTGGSVSTLTIQRTQQEDSAVYLCASSRSGVINYGYTFGSGTRLTVV.

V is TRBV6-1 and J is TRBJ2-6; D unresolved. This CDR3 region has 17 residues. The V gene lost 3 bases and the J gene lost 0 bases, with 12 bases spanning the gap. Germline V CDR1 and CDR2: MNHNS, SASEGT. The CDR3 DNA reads TGTGCCAGCAGTGAGTTTGGCTACTCCTCTGGGGCCAACGTCCTGACTTTC. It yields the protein CASSEFGYSSGANVLTF.

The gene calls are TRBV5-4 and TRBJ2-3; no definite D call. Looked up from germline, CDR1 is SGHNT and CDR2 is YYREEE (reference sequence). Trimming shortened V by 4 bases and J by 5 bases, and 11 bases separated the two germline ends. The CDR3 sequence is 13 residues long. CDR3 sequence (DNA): TGTGCCAGCAGCATATGGTCAAAAGATACGCAGTATTTT. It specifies CASSIWSKDTQYF.